One and the same sample provided the 17 T cell receptor beta chains below, sequenced in a study of control samples from healthy donors and cancer patients. Some clones are missing from TCRdb's copy, which holds only in-frame ones; the method was immunoSEQ multiplex PCR. The sample lists fewer than 200,000 clones; about 91% were seen once. The specimen sequenced was blood. The origin of the receptors is a woman in her thirties in good health.

This chain uses TRBV6-5 with TRBJ2-1; the D gene is possibly TRBD1 (7 bases). The CDR3 is 13 residues long. Trimming pared 10 bases from V and 8 bases from J, leaving 18 bases between. Looked up from germline, CDR1 is MNHEY and CDR2 is SVGAGI. The CDR3 spells CATDRAGFYEQFF. The CDR3 DNA is TGTGCCACAGACAGGGCGGGGTTCTATGAGCAGTTCTTC.

The chain carries TRBV3-1 (or the pseudogene TRBV3-2) and TRBJ1-2; D may be TRBD1 (6 bases). Germline CDR1 reads LGHDT; CDR2 reads YNNKEL (reference sequence). The CDR3 totals 15 residues. The ends were cut back, 4 bases at V and 6 bases at J, with 18 bases in the middle. In DNA form, the CDR3 reads TGTGCCAGCAGCCTACCGGGGGGCGGAGGTAATGGCTACACCTTC. Translated, it gives CASSLPGGGGNGYTF.

The sample holds a few counts of this clone. The rearrangement joins TRBV5-4 to TRBJ2-5; 10 bases agree with TRBD2. The CDR3 runs to 18 residues. V was clipped by 1 base and J by 0 bases; unmatched bases: 9. CDR1 SGHNT and CDR2 YYREEE come from the germline V gene (reference sequence). This chain's CDR3 is CASSLILAGEMYQETQYF. CDR3 bases: TGTGCCAGCAGCTTGATTCTAGCGGGAGAGATGTACCAAGAGACCCAGTACTTC. Looking up the rest from reference TRBV5-4 and TRBJ2-5 gives the full variable domain: ETGVTQSPTHLIKTRGQQVTLRCSSQSGHNTVSWYQQALGQGPQFIFQYYREEENGRGNFPPRFSGLQFPNYSSELNVNALELDDSALYLCASSLILAGEMYQETQYFGPGTRLLVL.

To note about this clone: A much larger clone lies a single base off, so this may be a read error. This chain connects TRBV5-1 to TRBJ2-7, with 10 bases fitting TRBD2. This CDR3 has 16 amino acids. Germline-derived CDR1 and CDR2 are SGHRS and YFSETQ. DNA for the CDR3: TGCGTCAGCAGCTGGACGCTAGCGGGAGAGGGTTACGAGCAGTACTTC. It yields the protein CVSSWTLAGEGYEQYF.

The rearrangement joins TRBV6-5 to TRBJ2-1, with 8 bases identical to TRBD1. The CDR3 spans 16 residues. Looked up from germline, CDR1 is MNHEY and CDR2 is SVGAGI. V lost 3 bases and J lost 9; bases outside the gene matches: 13. The CDR3 DNA follows: TGTGCCAGCAGTTATAGTGGGACAGGAGGGGGAAGTGAGCAGTTCTTC. It codes for CASSYSGTGGGSEQFF.

The rearrangement joins TRBV27 to TRBJ1-4; D is perhaps TRBD1 (6 bases). The V and J ends lost 8 bases and 3 bases respectively, with 19 bases between them. The CDR3 sequence is 16 residues long. Germline V gives CDR1 MNHEY, CDR2 SMNVEV (reference sequence). CDR3 region: CASSSVPGQANEKLFF. In DNA, the CDR3 is TGTGCCAGCTCTTCTGTGCCGGGACAAGCTAATGAAAAACTGTTTTTT.

V and J are TRBV2 and TRBJ1-6; D uncertain. The length of the CDR3 is 13 residues. Germline V gene lookup returns CDR1 SNHLY and CDR2 FYNNEI. The V gene lost 1 base and the J gene lost 6 bases, with 4 bases spanning the gap. CDR3 coding DNA: TGTGCCAGCAGTGAAGGGGTTAATTCACCCCTCCACTTT. Translating it yields CASSEGVNSPLHF.

The table lists this clone with a few counts. This chain links TRBV20-1 with TRBJ2-7; TRBD2 might be the D (5 bases). The V end lost 6 bases, the J end lost 7 bases, and 10 bases lay between the germline ends. The CDR3 contains 10 residues. Looked up from germline, CDR1 is DFQATT and CDR2 is SNEGSKA (reference sequence). The CDR3 DNA follows: TGCAGTGCGGCGAGGGTTGAGCAGTACTTC. Protein: CSAARVEQYF.

The chain couples TRBV13 to TRBJ2-3; 7 bases fit TRBD1. The ends lost 9 bases at V and 0 bases at J; junction bases unmatched: 3. CDR3 length equals 13 residues. Germline CDR1 PRHDT, CDR2 FYEKMQ (reference sequence). The chain's CDR3 is CASRQGSTDTQYF. The DNA for the CDR3 is TGTGCCAGTCGACAGGGTAGCACAGATACGCAGTATTTT.

V usage is TRBV7-2 and J usage is TRBJ2-1; 7 bases align to TRBD2. The CDR3 extends over 15 amino acids. The V gene end was trimmed by 2 bases and the J gene end by 8 bases; junction bases not matched to a gene: 9. Germline V gives CDR1 SGHTA, CDR2 FQGNSA. The CDR3 sequence: CASSLTGASGHEQFF. For the CDR3, the DNA is TGTGCCAGCAGCTTAACCGGGGCTAGCGGTCATGAGCAGTTCTTC.

The chain combines TRBV11-3 with TRBJ2-3, with D possibly TRBD1 on 5 matching bases. The CDR3 has 15 amino acids. The V gene's germline CDR1 is SGHNT and CDR2 YENEEA. Trimming left V 5 bases short and J 1 base short, with 13 bases between. The CDR3 DNA follows: TGTGCCAGCAGCCCCAGACAGCGTGGCACAGATACGCAGTATTTT. This encodes CASSPRQRGTDTQYF.

This chain joins TRBV7-9 and TRBJ2-7, with a weak D call TRBD2 (5 bases). V was cut by 2 bases and J by 9 bases, with 11 bases left in between. Looked up from germline, CDR1 is SEHNR and CDR2 is FQNEAQ (reference sequence). The CDR3 totals 12 residues. Here the CDR3 DNA reads TGTGCCAGCAGCTTAACGGACTCTGGGCAGTACTTC. Its translation: CASSLTDSGQYF.

The rearrangement links TRBV6-5 to TRBJ1-5, with 9 bases identical to TRBD1. CDR1 and CDR2 (germline): MNHEY, SVGAGI. The V gene end was trimmed by 6 bases and the J gene end by 4 bases; junction bases not matched to a gene: 1. The CDR3 runs to 13 residues. CDR3 DNA sequence: TGTGCCAGCAGGGGACAGGGTAATCAGCCCCAGCATTTT. This codes for CASRGQGNQPQHF.

This chain connects TRBV2 to TRBJ2-2, with D maybe TRBD1 (5 bases). The germline V gene has CDR1 SNHLY and CDR2 FYNNEI. The CDR3 is made up of 14 amino acids. V was shortened by 4 bases and J by 4 bases, with 10 bases between the two germline ends. The CDR3 coding sequence is TGTGCCAGCAGTGGAGGCAGGGCCACCGGGGAGCTGTTTTTT. Protein sequence: CASSGGRATGELFF.

This chain joins TRBV11-2 and TRBJ2-3; perhaps TRBD1 as D (6 bases). The germline V and J ends were trimmed by 4 bases and 3 bases, with 23 bases remaining between them. Germline V gene sequence: CDR1 SGHAT, CDR2 FQNNGV. CDR3 length: 18 residues. CDR3: CASSSTPPRQEETDTQYF. For the CDR3, the DNA is TGTGCCAGCAGCTCCACACCACCTCGACAGGAAGAAACAGATACGCAGTATTTT.

The V and J genes are TRBV6-5 and TRBJ1-5, with D unresolved. V shed 2 bases and J shed 6 bases, with 8 bases lying between them. CDR3 length equals 13 residues. Germline CDR1 reads MNHEY; CDR2 reads SVGAGI. CDR3 sequence: CASSYGGFQPQHF. Written as DNA, the CDR3 is TGTGCCAGCAGTTACGGCGGGTTTCAGCCCCAGCATTTT.

This chain joins TRBV5-1 and TRBJ1-1, with a tentative D call TRBD1 (5 bases). The germline gives CDR1 SGHRS, CDR2 YFSETQ. This CDR3 has 14 amino acids. V lost 4 bases and J 4 bases, leaving 14 bases between the germline ends. CDR3 loop: CASSPTGGGTEAFF. As DNA, the CDR3 is TGCGCCAGCAGCCCCACCGGGGGGGGCACTGAAGCTTTCTTT.